There are a few counts of the clone carrying this T cell receptor beta chain. Antigen specificity is unknown. CDR3 length: 13 residues. V lost 4 bases and J 3 bases, leaving 10 bases between the germline ends. Germline V gene lookup returns CDR1 SGHNT and CDR2 YYREEE (reference sequence). This sample was taken from a study of cytomegalovirus exposure and HLA in healthy donors. PCR amplification relied on 60 Vbeta primers (plus 13 Jbeta primers). As processed by the authors: There were 80 million or so unique TCR beta chains by a later count, and some 11 million of them were shared. Data came from immunoSEQ multiplex PCR; TCRdb stores just in-frame clones and leaves some out. The DNA gave D and trimming, while V, J and clone size come from that table. The sample has roughly 100,000 clones, approximately 80% seen once. Study results and limitations: The records held CMV serostatus as the only immune exposure information. Versus the approximately 700-donor mean, an Asian-associated ancestry cluster reportedly showed fewer N-insertions in a later analysis.

The rearrangement uses TRBV5-4 and TRBJ1-2; TRBD1 might be the D (6 bases). This receptor was identified in a male donor in good health and CMV-seronegative. Sequenced: PBMCs. CDR3 sequence: CASSPKGDYGYTF. CDR3 nucleotides: TGTGCCAGCAGCCCCAAGGGGGACTATGGCTACACCTTC.